This T cell receptor (beta chain) was profiled in a study of shared clonotypes between healthy human individuals. As for the study in general: CD8 memory received one plate per donor, CD8 naive two, CD4 memory three and CD4 naive three.

TCRdb's table, derived via immunoSEQ multiplex PCR, lists solely in-frame clones and lacks some. Here the sample spans some 360,000 clones, 73% being singletons. V gave up 6 bases and J gave up 0 bases, with 17 bases separating them. The germline gives CDR1 SQVTM, CDR2 ANQGSEA. There are 15 residues in the CDR3. In its sample, this clone was seen many times. Its matching antigen is unknown. Other DNA sequences from this sample encode an identical CDR3 as well. Study-level findings and limits: Shared clonotypes across all four donors exceeded non-shared ones in generation probability.

Sequencing was carried out using memory CD4+ T cells sorted from blood. The subset: CD45RA-negative fraction. The receptor comes from a man between 25 and 39 years old in good health. This rearrangement joins TRBV29-1 to TRBJ1-1, with D possibly TRBD1 on 5 matching bases. The CDR3 sequence: CSVAPGWGMNTEAFF. CDR3 nucleotide sequence: TGCAGCGTCGCTCCTGGGTGGGGGATGAACACTGAAGCTTTCTTT.